The next 16 T cell receptor beta chains were all read from a single sample in a study of CD8+ T cells in alopecia areata. Sequencing used cDNA as its template, made by extracting RNA and reverse transcribing it. The table came from immunoSEQ multiplex PCR; TCRdb's copy has only in-frame clones and leaves some out. The data contain about 210,000 clones, roughly 64% of them singletons. Treatment denoted: oral pan-JAK inhibitor, 5-10 mg twice daily. Sequenced material: CD4+ T cells sorted from blood, taken at week 4, from a patient treated with tofacitinib. These receptors were taken from a human donor with alopecia areata.

In this sample, this clone turned up a few times. Other DNA sequences in this specimen translate into the identical CDR3. The chain is built from TRBV30 and TRBJ1-6; TRBD1 matches 9 bases. Germline V gene lookup returns CDR1 GTSNPN and CDR2 SVGIG (reference sequence). Losses at the gene ends were 2 bases for V and 7 bases for J; bases not matched to a gene: 3. The CDR3 spans 14 residues. In DNA form, the CDR3 reads TGTGCCTGGAGTTCCGGACAGGGGAATTCACCCCTCCACTTT. Translated: CAWSSGQGNSPLHF.

This clone was picked up a small number of times. The chain joins TRBV29-1 to TRBJ2-5, with no clear D. CDR1 and CDR2 (germline): SQVTM, ANQGSEA. The CDR3 has 12 amino acids. Trimming cost V 5 bases and J 5 bases, with 12 bases left between them. DNA of the CDR3: TGCAGCGTTTCTTTATCCCTTGAGACCCAGTACTTC. This encodes CSVSLSLETQYF.

V is TRBV7-2 and J is TRBJ1-4; D is perhaps TRBD1 (5 bases). There are 16 residues in the CDR3. Germline-derived CDR1 and CDR2 are SGHTA and FQGNSA. Trimming took off 2 bases at V and 0 bases at J, with 10 bases between the two ends. This CDR3 reads CASSLWGYSTNEKLFF. For the CDR3, the DNA is TGTGCCAGCAGCTTATGGGGGTATTCAACTAATGAAAAACTGTTTTTT.

The J gene is TRBJ1-1, the V gene TRBV9; 7 positions agree with TRBD1. Germline-derived CDR1 and CDR2 are SGDLS and YYNGEE. The CDR3 is 15 amino acids. J lost 3 bases, V lost 4 bases, and 9 bases had no gene match. In DNA, the CDR3 is TGTGCCAGCAGCAGACAGGGACTGGGGGACACTGAAGCTTTCTTT. Amino acids: CASSRQGLGDTEAFF.

The chain is built from TRBV11-2 and TRBJ2-5, with 7 bases aligning to TRBD2. With 1 base clipped from V and 7 bases from J, the junction kept 3 bases outside the gene matches. The CDR3 is 13 amino acids. Germline CDR1 SGHAT, CDR2 FQNNGV. DNA of the CDR3: TGTGCCAGCAGCTTAGCGGGGGGAACGACCCAGTACTTC. This codes for CASSLAGGTTQYF.

V and J are TRBV10-3 and TRBJ2-3; D perhaps matches TRBD1 (6 bases). The germline CDR1 and CDR2 sequences are ENHRY and SYGVKD. Deletions cut 3 bases from V and 4 bases from J, with 14 bases between. CDR3 length: 15 residues. The CDR3 DNA follows: TGTGCCATCAGTGAATGGGACACCACGGCAGATACGCAGTATTTT. This sequence encodes CAISEWDTTADTQYF.

The chain couples TRBV6-5 to TRBJ2-7; D assignment may be TRBD1 or TRBD2 (6 bases each). The CDR3 spans 14 residues. The V end lost 6 bases, the J end lost 7 bases, and 19 bases lay between the germline ends. Germline loops: CDR1 MNHEY, CDR2 SVGAGI. This chain's CDR3 is CASRPLEGGGEQYF. The CDR3 DNA reads TGTGCCAGCAGACCCCTGGAGGGGGGAGGAGAGCAGTACTTC.

As to this clone: The same CDR3 can be traced to other DNA sequences in this sample. This chain connects TRBV7-9 to TRBJ2-3, with TRBD1 matching 8 bases. CDR1 is SEHNR, CDR2 FQNEAQ, per germline (reference sequence). The CDR3 contains 14 residues. J gave up 3 bases and V 5 bases, and 4 bases lay outside the gene matches. CDR3 sequence: CASSRGQGTDTQYF. The DNA of the CDR3 is TGTGCCAGCAGCCGCGGACAGGGTACAGATACGCAGTATTTT.

The chain couples TRBV29-1 to TRBJ2-1, with D possibly called TRBD1 or TRBD2 (5 bases each). The CDR3 spans 15 residues. Germline V lookup: CDR1 SQVTM, CDR2 ANQGSEA. With 1 base removed from V and 1 base from J, the gap between germline ends came to 11 bases. The CDR3 DNA reads as TGCAGCGTTGAAGGCTTGGGACGTTCCTACAATGAGCAGTTCTTC. Amino acid sequence: CSVEGLGRSYNEQFF.

This clone has more than one count but fewer than ten. The V and J genes are TRBV6-6 and TRBJ2-2, with D possibly matching TRBD2 (7 bases). Trimming took off 10 bases at V and 8 bases at J, with 20 bases between the two ends. The length of the CDR3 is 14 residues. CDR1 is MNHNY, CDR2 SVGAGI, per germline (reference sequence). CDR3 protein: CATRPAGEGGELFF. The CDR3 DNA follows: TGTGCCACGCGCCCTGCAGGGGAGGGAGGGGAGCTGTTTTTT.

The V gene is TRBV7-3, the J gene TRBJ2-1; no clear D. Trimming left V 1 base short and J 8 bases short, with 12 bases between. The CDR3 extends over 14 amino acids. Germline V gives CDR1 SGHTA, CDR2 FQGTGA. CDR3 in DNA: TGTGCCAGCAGCTTAAATCATGGGCTTGATGAGCAGTTCTTC. It is translated as CASSLNHGLDEQFF.

The rearrangement uses TRBV9 and TRBJ1-2; tentatively, D is TRBD1 (5 bases). Germline V CDR1 and CDR2: SGDLS, YYNGEE. The germline V and J ends were trimmed by 0 bases and 5 bases, with 14 bases remaining between them. The CDR3 extends over 15 amino acids. The CDR3 DNA reads TGTGCCAGCAGCGTAGGAGGGGCGGCGAATTATGGCTACACCTTC. Translating it yields CASSVGGAANYGYTF.

The chain combines TRBV4-1 with TRBJ1-1, with a possible D match to TRBD1 (6 bases). This CDR3 has 12 residues. Germline assignment: CDR1 MGHRA and CDR2 YSYEKL. The V and J ends lost 2 bases and 11 bases respectively, with 12 bases between them. The CDR3 DNA reads TGCGCCAGCAGCCAAATTCAGGGGTTGGCTTTCTTT. This gives the protein CASSQIQGLAFF.

The chain has TRBV30 and TRBJ1-2; D unresolved. The CDR3 loop spans 14 amino acids. Germline values: CDR1 GTSNPN, CDR2 SVGIG (reference sequence). Trimming stripped 4 bases from V and 0 bases from J, with 12 bases between. CDR3 DNA: TGTGCCTGGACTGGCGATTTCTCTAACTATGGCTACACCTTC. It is translated as CAWTGDFSNYGYTF.

The V call is TRBV29-1, the J call TRBJ2-3; D is perhaps TRBD2 (7 bases). The V gene's germline CDR1 is SQVTM and CDR2 ANQGSEA. The CDR3 is made up of 15 amino acids. V gave up 7 bases and J gave up 5 bases, with 22 bases separating them. CDR3 residues: CSAGESGGAGDTQYF. The CDR3 DNA sequence: TGCAGCGCCGGGGAGAGTGGGGGGGCCGGAGATACGCAGTATTTT.

CDR3 DNA: TGTGCCAGCATCTCGACAGGGGCCAGCAATCAGCCCCAGCATTTT. Residues: CASISTGASNQPQHF. The chain has TRBV6-6 and TRBJ1-5, with 8 bases identical to TRBD1. The V segment lost 7 bases and the J segment 1 base; nucleotides outside the gene matches: 6. The CDR3 has 15 amino acids. Per the germline V gene, CDR1 is MNHNY and CDR2 is SVGAGI (reference sequence).